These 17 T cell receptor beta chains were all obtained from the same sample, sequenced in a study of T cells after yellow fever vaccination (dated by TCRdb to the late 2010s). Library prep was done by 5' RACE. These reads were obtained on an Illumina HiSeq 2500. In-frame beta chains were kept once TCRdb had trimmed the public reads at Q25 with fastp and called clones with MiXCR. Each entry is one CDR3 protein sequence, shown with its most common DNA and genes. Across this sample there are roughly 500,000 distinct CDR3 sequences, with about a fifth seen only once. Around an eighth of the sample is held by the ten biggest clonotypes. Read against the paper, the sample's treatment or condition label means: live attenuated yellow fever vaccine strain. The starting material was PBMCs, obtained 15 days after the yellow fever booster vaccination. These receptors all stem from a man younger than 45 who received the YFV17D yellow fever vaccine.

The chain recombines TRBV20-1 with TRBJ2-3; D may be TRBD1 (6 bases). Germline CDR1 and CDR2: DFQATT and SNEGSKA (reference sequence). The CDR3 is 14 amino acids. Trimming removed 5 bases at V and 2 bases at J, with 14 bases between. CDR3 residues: CSADSWTATDTQYF. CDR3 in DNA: TGCAGTGCTGATAGCTGGACAGCCACAGATACGCAGTATTTT.

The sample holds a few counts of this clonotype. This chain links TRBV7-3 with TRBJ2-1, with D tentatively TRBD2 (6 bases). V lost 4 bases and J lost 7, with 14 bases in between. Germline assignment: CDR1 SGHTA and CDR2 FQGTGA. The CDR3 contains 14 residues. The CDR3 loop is CASSSRSGRNEQFF. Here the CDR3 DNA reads TGTGCCAGCAGCTCGAGGAGCGGGCGTAATGAGCAGTTCTTC.

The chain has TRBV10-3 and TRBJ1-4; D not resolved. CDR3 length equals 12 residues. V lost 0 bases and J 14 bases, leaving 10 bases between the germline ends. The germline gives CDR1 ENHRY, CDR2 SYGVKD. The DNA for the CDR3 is TGTGCCATCAGTGAGTCAGCGGGAGGTCTGTTTTTT. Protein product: CAISESAGGLFF.

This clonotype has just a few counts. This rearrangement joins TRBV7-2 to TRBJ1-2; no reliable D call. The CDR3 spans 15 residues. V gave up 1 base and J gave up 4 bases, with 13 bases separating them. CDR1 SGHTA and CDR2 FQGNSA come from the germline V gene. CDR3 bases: TGTGCCAGCAGCTTAGAAGGGTCCAGGTTCTATGGCTACACCTTC. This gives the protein CASSLEGSRFYGYTF.

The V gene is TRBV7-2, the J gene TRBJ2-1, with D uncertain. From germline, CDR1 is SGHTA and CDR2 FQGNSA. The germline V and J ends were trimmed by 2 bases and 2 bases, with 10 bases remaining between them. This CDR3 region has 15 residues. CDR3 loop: CASSLSAGPYNEQFF. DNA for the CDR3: TGTGCCAGCAGCTTAAGCGCTGGCCCCTACAATGAGCAGTTCTTC.

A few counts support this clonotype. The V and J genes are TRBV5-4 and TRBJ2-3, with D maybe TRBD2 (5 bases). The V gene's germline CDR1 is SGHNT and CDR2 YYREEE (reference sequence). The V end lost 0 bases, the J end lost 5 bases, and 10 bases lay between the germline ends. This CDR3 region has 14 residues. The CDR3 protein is CASSLVGEQDTQYF. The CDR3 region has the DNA TGTGCCAGCAGCTTGGTCGGGGAGCAAGATACGCAGTATTTT.

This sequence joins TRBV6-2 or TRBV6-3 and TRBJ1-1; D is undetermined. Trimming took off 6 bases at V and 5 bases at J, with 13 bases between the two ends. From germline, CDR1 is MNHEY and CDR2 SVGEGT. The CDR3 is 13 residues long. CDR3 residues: CASRLTGYTEAFF. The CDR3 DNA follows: TGTGCCAGCAGACTGACGGGCTATACTGAAGCTTTCTTT.

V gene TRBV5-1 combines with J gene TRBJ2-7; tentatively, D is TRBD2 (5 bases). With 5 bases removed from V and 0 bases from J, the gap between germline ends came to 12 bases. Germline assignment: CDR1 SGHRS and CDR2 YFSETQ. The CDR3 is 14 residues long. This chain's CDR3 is CASSITEGSYEQYF. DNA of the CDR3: TGCGCCAGCAGTATAACCGAGGGCTCCTACGAGCAGTACTTC.

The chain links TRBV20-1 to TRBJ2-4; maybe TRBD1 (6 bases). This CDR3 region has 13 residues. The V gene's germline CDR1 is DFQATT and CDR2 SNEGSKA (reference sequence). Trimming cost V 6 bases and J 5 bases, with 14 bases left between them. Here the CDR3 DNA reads TGCAGTGCCCCAACAGGGTATGAAAACATTCAGTACTTC. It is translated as CSAPTGYENIQYF.

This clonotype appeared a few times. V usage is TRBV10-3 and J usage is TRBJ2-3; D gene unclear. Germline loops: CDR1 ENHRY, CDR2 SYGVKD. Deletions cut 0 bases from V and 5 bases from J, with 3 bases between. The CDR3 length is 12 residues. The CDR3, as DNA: TGTGCCATCAGTGAGTCCCGAGATACGCAGTATTTT. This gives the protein CAISESRDTQYF.

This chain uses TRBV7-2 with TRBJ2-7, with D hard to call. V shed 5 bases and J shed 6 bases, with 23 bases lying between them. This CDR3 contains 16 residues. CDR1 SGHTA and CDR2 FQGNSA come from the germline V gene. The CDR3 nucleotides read TGTGCCAGCAGCCCAGACCGACTGCCCCACCTCGGCGAGCAGTACTTC. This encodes CASSPDRLPHLGEQYF.

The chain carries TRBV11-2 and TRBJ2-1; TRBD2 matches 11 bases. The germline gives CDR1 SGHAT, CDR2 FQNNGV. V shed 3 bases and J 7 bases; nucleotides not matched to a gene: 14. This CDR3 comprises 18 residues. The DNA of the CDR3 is TGTGCCAGCAGCTTCCCAACGCTCACTAGCGGGAGTGGGAATGAGCAGTTCTTC. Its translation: CASSFPTLTSGSGNEQFF.

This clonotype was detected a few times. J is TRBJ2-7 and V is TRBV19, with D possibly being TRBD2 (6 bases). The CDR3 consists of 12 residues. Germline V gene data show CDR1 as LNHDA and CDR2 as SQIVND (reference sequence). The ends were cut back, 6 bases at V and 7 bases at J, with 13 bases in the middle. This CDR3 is CASSPEGWEQYF. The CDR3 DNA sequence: TGTGCCAGTAGCCCGGAGGGATGGGAGCAGTACTTC.

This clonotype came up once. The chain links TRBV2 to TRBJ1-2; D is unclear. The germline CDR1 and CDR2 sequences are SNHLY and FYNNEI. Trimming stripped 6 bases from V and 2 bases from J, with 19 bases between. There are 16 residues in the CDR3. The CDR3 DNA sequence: TGTGCCAGCAGCGCGGACTCACTTTCGGGAAACTATGGCTACACCTTC. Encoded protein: CASSADSLSGNYGYTF.

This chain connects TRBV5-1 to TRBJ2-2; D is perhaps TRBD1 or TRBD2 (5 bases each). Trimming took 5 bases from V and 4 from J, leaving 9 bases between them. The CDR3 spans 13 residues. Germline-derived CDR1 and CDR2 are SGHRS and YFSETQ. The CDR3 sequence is CASRAGSTGELFF. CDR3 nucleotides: TGCGCCAGCAGGGCAGGGAGCACCGGGGAGCTGTTTTTT. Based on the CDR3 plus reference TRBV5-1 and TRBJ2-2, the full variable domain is KAGVTQTPRYLIKTRGQQVTLSCSPISGHRSVSWYQQTPGQGLQFLFEYFSETQRNKGNFPGRFSGRQFSNSRSEMNVSTLELGDSALYLCASRAGSTGELFFGEGSRLTVL.

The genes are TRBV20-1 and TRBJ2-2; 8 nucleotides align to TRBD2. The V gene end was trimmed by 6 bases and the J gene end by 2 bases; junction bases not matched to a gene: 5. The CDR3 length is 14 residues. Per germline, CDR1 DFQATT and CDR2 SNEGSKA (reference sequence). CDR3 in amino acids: CSALGLDNTGELFF. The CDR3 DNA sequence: TGCAGTGCCCTGGGACTAGATAACACCGGGGAGCTGTTTTTT.

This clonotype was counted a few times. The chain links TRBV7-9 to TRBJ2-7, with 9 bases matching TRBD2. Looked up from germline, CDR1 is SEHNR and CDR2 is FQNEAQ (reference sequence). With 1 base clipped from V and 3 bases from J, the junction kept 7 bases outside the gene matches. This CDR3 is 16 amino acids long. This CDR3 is CASSLGVAGVFYEQYF. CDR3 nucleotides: TGTGCCAGCAGCTTAGGGGTAGCGGGAGTGTTCTACGAGCAGTACTTC.